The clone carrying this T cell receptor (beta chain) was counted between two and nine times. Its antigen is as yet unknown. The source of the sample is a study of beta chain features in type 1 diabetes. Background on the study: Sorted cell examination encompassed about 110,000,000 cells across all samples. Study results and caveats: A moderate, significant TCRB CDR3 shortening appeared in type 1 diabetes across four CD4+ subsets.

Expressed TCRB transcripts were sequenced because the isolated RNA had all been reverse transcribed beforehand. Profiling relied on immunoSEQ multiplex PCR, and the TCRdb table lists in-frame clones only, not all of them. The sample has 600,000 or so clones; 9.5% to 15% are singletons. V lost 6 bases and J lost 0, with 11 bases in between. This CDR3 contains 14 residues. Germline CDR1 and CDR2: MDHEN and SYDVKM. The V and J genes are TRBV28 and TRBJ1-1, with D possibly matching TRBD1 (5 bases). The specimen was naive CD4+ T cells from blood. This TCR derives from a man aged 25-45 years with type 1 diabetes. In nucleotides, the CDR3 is TGTGCCAGCAGCATGGGACTCATGAACACTGAAGCTTTCTTT. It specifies CASSMGLMNTEAFF.